The 24 T cell receptor beta chains below all came from one sample that was sequenced in a study of T cells expressing NK-cell markers. Each CDR3 protein gets one entry in TCRdb, which reprocessed the 5' RACE reads and gives no DNA. Its table records some 150,000 distinct CDR3 sequences. The sequenced sample was blood T cells: a sorted CD56 or NKG2C T cell subset, CD4+ or CD8+ T cells, or bulk PBMC T cells (not recorded which). These receptors were obtained from a woman between 50 and 59 years old in good health.

This chain uses TRBV6-1 with TRBJ1-3. The germline CDR1 and CDR2 sequences are MNHNS and SASEGT. The CDR3 is 15 residues long. CDR3 in amino acids: CASSTSTNSGNTIYF.

V and J are TRBV2 and TRBJ2-1; the TCRdb call, TRBD2, lacks DNA for checking. This CDR3 region has 16 residues. The germline V gene encodes CDR1 SNHLY and CDR2 FYNNEI. The CDR3 sequence: CASSHPGIADYNEQFF.

The V gene is TRBV6-5, the J gene TRBJ2-1; without DNA, the TCRdb call of TRBD2 cannot be checked. The CDR3 is 16 residues long. CDR1 and CDR2 from the germline V gene are MNHEY and SVGAGI. The chain's CDR3 is CASSYSLSGSSDEQFF.

V is TRBV4-1 and J is TRBJ2-2; TCRdb names TRBD1, which stays unverified in the absence of DNA. The CDR3 runs to 16 residues. The germline gives CDR1 MGHRA, CDR2 YSYEKL. CDR3 loop: CASSLLGQMGSGELFF.

This chain uses TRBV6-1 with TRBJ2-1; TCRdb returns TRBD1, unconfirmable since there is no DNA. The CDR3 runs 13 residues. From germline, CDR1 is MNHNS and CDR2 SASEGT. CDR3 amino acids: CASGDRGYNEQFF.

This sequence joins TRBV27 and TRBJ1-5. There are 15 residues in the CDR3. Per germline, CDR1 MNHEY and CDR2 SMNVEV (reference sequence). CDR3 in amino acids: CASSFSLGSDQPQHF.

The CDR3 here is CASRGPGQGLFSSYNEQFF. This chain links TRBV27 with TRBJ2-1; checking the TCRdb D call of TRBD1 is not possible without DNA. This CDR3 region has 19 residues. Germline V gene sequence: CDR1 MNHEY, CDR2 SMNVEV (reference sequence).

The CDR3 sequence is CASSEGSGSMYNEQFF. The chain employs TRBV10-1 and TRBJ2-1; absent DNA, TCRdb's TRBD2 call cannot be checked. The CDR3 totals 16 residues. Germline V gene lookup returns CDR1 WNHNN and CDR2 SYGVQD (reference sequence).

V and J are TRBV27 and TRBJ2-7; TCRdb picks TRBD1, but there is no DNA to check that call. CDR3 length: 14 amino acids. Per the germline V gene, CDR1 is MNHEY and CDR2 is SMNVEV (reference sequence). The CDR3 protein is CASSGTASSYEQYF.

The rearrangement uses TRBV6-2 or TRBV6-3 and TRBJ1-5; TCRdb outputs TRBD1, but without DNA this stays unchecked. Germline values: CDR1 MNHEY, CDR2 SVGEGT. The CDR3 spans 13 residues. CDR3 sequence: CASGAGYVQPQHF.

CDR3 region: CASSQEGFKRGSYNEQFF. The chain has TRBV3-1 and TRBJ2-1. Germline assignment: CDR1 LGHDT and CDR2 YNNKEL (reference sequence). The length of the CDR3 is 18 residues.

The V call is TRBV7-9, the J call TRBJ2-7; there is no DNA to check the TCRdb D call of TRBD1. The V gene's germline CDR1 is SEHNR and CDR2 FQNEAQ (reference sequence). The CDR3 totals 15 residues. The CDR3 sequence: CASNPTGDITYEQYF.

V is TRBV19 and J is TRBJ2-3; the D call from TCRdb, TRBD2, cannot be confirmed without DNA. The CDR3 is 15 residues long. Germline V lookup: CDR1 LNHDA, CDR2 SQIVND (reference sequence). The CDR3 sequence is CASSGTSGFTDTQYF.

The CDR3 loop is CASNWGRNEQFF. The J gene is TRBJ2-1, the V gene TRBV12-3 or TRBV12-4. This CDR3 has 12 residues.

The chain is built from TRBV19 and TRBJ2-1. Germline values: CDR1 LNHDA, CDR2 SQIVND (reference sequence). The CDR3 consists of 15 residues. The CDR3 spells CASSTVAVPYNEQFF.

The rearrangement links TRBV6-5 to TRBJ2-2; TCRdb gives TRBD2 as the D gene, but with no DNA this cannot be confirmed. The germline CDR1 and CDR2 sequences are MNHEY and SVGAGI. The CDR3 consists of 15 residues. The CDR3 is CASSPLASNTGELFF.

V usage is TRBV5-6 and J usage is TRBJ2-2. The CDR3 is 11 amino acids. Per germline, CDR1 SGHDT and CDR2 YYEEEE. The CDR3 here is CASSLEGELFF.

The rearrangement links TRBV5-1 to TRBJ2-1. This CDR3 contains 14 residues. Germline V gene lookup returns CDR1 SGHRS and CDR2 YFSETQ. CDR3: CASSFRRGGNEQFF.

The CDR3 reads CASSLSPGGDEQYF. This chain uses TRBV27 with TRBJ2-7; the TRBD1 assignment by TCRdb is unverifiable without DNA. This CDR3 comprises 14 residues. The V gene's germline CDR1 is MNHEY and CDR2 SMNVEV (reference sequence).

The rearrangement uses TRBV20-1 and TRBJ1-2; the D call from TCRdb, TRBD1, cannot be confirmed without DNA. CDR1 and CDR2 (germline): DFQATT, SNEGSKA (reference sequence). The CDR3 contains 14 residues. The CDR3 region is CSARDQRGSHGYTF.

The rearrangement links TRBV20-1 to TRBJ2-7. Germline CDR1 reads DFQATT; CDR2 reads SNEGSKA (reference sequence). The CDR3 loop spans 14 amino acids. This chain's CDR3 is CSARDAQRDYEQYF.

The V gene is TRBV10-3, the J gene TRBJ2-1; TCRdb's D call, TRBD2, is unchecked because there is no DNA. CDR3 length: 17 residues. Germline CDR1 and CDR2: ENHRY and SYGVKD. The CDR3 protein is CAISASLTSGIYNEQFF.

J is TRBJ2-1 and V is TRBV24-1; checking the TCRdb D call of TRBD2 is not possible without DNA. This CDR3 is built from 15 residues. CDR1 and CDR2 (germline): KGHDR, SFDVKD. The CDR3 protein is CATSDRTSGRNEQFF.

The rearrangement links TRBV12-3 or TRBV12-4 to TRBJ1-3; the D call from TCRdb, TRBD1, cannot be confirmed without DNA. The CDR3 consists of 14 residues. The CDR3 protein is CASRDTGAGNTIYF.